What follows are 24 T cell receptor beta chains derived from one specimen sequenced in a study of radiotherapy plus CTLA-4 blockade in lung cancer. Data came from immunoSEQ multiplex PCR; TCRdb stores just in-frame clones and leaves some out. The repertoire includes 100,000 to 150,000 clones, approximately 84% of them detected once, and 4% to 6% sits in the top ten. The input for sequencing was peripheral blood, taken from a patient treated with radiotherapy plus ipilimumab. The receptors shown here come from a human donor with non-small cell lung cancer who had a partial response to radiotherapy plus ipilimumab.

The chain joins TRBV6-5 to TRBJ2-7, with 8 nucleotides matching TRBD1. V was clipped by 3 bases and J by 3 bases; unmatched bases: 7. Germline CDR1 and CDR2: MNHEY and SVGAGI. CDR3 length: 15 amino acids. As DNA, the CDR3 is TGTGCCAGCAGTTATGATGGACAGGGCATCTACGAGCAGTACTTC. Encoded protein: CASSYDGQGIYEQYF.

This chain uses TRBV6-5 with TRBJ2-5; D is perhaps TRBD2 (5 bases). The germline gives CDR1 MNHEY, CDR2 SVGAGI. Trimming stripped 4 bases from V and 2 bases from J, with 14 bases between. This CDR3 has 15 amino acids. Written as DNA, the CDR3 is TGTGCCAGCAGTTGGACTGCCCATCGGCAAGAGACCCAGTACTTC. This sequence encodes CASSWTAHRQETQYF.

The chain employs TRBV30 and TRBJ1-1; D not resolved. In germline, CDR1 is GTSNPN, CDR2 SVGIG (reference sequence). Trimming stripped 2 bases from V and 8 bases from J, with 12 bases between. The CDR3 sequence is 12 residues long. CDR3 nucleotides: TGTGCCTGGAGTCAAATGAGGAGAGAAGCTTTCTTT. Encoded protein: CAWSQMRREAFF.

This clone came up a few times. The CDR3: CASSPLGRGENEQYF. DNA for the CDR3: TGTGCCAGCAGCCCTCTGGGGAGGGGAGAAAACGAGCAGTACTTC. The rearrangement links TRBV9 to TRBJ2-7, with TRBD2 matching 7 bases. The CDR3 has 15 residues. Germline V CDR1 and CDR2: SGDLS, YYNGEE. With V trimmed by 4 bases and J by 5 bases, 12 bases remained unmatched.

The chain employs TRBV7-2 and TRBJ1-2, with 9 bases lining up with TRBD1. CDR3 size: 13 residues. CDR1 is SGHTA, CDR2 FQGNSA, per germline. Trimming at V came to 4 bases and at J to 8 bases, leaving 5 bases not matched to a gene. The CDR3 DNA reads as TGTGCCAGCAGCTGGGGACAGGGTGTCGGCTACACCTTC. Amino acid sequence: CASSWGQGVGYTF.

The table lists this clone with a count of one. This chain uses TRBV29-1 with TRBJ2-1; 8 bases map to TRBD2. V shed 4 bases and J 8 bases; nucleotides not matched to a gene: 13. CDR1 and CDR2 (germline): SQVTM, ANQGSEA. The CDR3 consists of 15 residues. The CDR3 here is CSVVAGTRILDEQFF. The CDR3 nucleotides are TGCAGCGTTGTAGCCGGGACTAGAATCCTGGATGAGCAGTTCTTC.

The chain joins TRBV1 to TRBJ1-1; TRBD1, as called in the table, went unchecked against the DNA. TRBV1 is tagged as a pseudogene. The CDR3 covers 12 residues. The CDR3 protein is CTSRTGNTEAFF. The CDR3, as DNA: TGCACCAGCAGGACAGGGAACACTGAAGCTTTCTTT.

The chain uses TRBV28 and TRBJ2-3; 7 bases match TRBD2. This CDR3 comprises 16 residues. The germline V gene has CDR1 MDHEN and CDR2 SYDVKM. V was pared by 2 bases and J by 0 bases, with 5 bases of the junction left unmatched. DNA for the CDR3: TGTGCCAGCAGTTTAATGCGGGAGAGAAGCACAGATACGCAGTATTTT. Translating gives CASSLMRERSTDTQYF.

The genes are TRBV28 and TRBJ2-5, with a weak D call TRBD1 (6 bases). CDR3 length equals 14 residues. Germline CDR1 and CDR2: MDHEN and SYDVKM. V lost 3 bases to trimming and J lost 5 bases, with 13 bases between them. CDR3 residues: CASSFSRQGETQYF. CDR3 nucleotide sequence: TGTGCCAGCAGTTTCTCAAGGCAGGGGGAGACCCAGTACTTC.

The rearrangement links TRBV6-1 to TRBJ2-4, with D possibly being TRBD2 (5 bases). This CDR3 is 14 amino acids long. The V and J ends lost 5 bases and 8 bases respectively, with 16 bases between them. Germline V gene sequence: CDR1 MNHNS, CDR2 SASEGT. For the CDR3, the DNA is TGTGCCAGCAGTATGTCCCAATGGGGAGACATTCAGTACTTC. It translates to CASSMSQWGDIQYF.

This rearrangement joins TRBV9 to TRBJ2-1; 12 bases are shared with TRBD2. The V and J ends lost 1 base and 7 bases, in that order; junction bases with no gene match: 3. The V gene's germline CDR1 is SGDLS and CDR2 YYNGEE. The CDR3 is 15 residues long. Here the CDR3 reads CASSVLAGGPNEQFF. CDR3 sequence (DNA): TGTGCCAGCAGCGTACTAGCGGGAGGGCCAAATGAGCAGTTCTTC. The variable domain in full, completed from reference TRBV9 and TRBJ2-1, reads DSGVTQTPKHLITATGQRVTLRCSPRSGDLSVYWYQQSLDQGLQFLIQYYNGEERAKGNILERFSAQQFPDLHSELNLSSLELGDSALYFCASSVLAGGPNEQFFGPGTRLTVL.

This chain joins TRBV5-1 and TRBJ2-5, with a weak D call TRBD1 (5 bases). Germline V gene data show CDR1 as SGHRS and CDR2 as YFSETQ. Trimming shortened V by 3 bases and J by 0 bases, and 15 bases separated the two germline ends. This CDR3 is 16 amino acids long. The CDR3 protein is CASSSQGRSYQETQYF. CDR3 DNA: TGCGCCAGCAGCTCCCAGGGCAGATCCTACCAAGAGACCCAGTACTTC. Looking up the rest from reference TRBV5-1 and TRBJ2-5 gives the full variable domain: KAGVTQTPRYLIKTRGQQVTLSCSPISGHRSVSWYQQTPGQGLQFLFEYFSETQRNKGNFPGRFSGRQFSNSRSEMNVSTLELGDSALYLCASSSQGRSYQETQYFGPGTRLLVL.

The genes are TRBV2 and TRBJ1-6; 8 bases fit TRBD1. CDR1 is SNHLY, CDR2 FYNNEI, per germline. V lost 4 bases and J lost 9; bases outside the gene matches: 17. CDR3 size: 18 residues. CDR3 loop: CASSVRTGTVKAGSPLHF. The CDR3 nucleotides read TGTGCCAGCAGTGTCCGGACAGGGACGGTGAAAGCGGGTTCACCCCTCCACTTT.

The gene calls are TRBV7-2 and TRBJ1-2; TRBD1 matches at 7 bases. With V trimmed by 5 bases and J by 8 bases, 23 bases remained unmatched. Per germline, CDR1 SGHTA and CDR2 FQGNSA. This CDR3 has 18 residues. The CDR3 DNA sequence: TGTGCCAGCAGCCCGAGGGGGGACAGCCTCAACGTGGGGGACGGCTACACCTTC. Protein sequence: CASSPRGDSLNVGDGYTF.

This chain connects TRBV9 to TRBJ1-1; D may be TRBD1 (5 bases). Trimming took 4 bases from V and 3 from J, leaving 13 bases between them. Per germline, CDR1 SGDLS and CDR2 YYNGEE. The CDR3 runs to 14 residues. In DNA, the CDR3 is TGTGCCAGCAGCCCCCTGGCCAGGGACACTGAAGCTTTCTTT. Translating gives CASSPLARDTEAFF.

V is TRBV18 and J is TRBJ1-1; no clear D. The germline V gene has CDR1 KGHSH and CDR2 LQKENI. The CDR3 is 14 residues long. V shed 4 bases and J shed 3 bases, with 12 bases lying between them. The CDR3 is CASSLAPVDTEAFF. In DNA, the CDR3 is TGTGCCAGCTCACTGGCTCCCGTGGACACTGAAGCTTTCTTT.

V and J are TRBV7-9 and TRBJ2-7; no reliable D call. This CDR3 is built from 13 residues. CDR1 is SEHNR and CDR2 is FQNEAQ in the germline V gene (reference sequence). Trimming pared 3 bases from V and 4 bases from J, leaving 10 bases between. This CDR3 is CASSFGSPYEQYF. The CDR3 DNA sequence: TGTGCCAGCAGCTTCGGTTCCCCATACGAGCAGTACTTC.

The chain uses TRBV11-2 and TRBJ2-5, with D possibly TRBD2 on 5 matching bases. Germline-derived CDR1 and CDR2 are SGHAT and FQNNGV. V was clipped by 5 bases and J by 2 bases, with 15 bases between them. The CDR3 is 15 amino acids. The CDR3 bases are TGTGCCAGCAGCCCCCCCCAAGCGGAACAAGAGACCCAGTACTTC. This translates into CASSPPQAEQETQYF. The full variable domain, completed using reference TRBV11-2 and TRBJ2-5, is EAGVAQSPRYKIIEKRQSVAFWCNPISGHATLYWYQQILGQGPKLLIQFQNNGVVDDSQLPKDRFSAERLKGVDSTLKIQPAKLEDSAVYLCASSPPQAEQETQYFGPGTRLLVL.

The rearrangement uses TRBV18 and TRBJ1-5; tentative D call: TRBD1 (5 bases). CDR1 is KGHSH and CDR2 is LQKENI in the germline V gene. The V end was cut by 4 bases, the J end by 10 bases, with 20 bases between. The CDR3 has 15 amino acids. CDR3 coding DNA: TGTGCCAGCTCACTATCCCCAGGGATCCAGAGCCCCCAGCATTTT. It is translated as CASSLSPGIQSPQHF. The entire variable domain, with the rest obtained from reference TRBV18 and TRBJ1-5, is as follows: NAGVMQNPRHLVRRRGQEARLRCSPMKGHSHVYWYRQLPEEGLKFMVYLQKENIIDESGMPKERFSAEFPKEGPSILRIQQVVRGDSAAYFCASSLSPGIQSPQHFGDGTRLSIL.

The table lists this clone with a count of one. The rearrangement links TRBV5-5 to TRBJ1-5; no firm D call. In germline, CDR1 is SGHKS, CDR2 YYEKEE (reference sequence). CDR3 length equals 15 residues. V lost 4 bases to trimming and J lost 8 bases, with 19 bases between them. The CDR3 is CASSRRFRAEEPQHF. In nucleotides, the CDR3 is TGTGCCAGCAGCCGGAGGTTTAGGGCAGAAGAGCCCCAGCATTTT.

The CDR3 loop is CASSLITATGNTIYF. In nucleotides, the CDR3 is TGTGCCAGCAGCTTAATCACAGCAACTGGAAACACCATATATTTT. The rearrangement joins TRBV7-8 to TRBJ1-3, with D unclear. The V gene lost 2 bases and the J gene lost 2 bases, with 10 bases spanning the gap. This CDR3 is built from 15 residues. The germline CDR1 and CDR2 sequences are SGHVS and FQNEAQ.

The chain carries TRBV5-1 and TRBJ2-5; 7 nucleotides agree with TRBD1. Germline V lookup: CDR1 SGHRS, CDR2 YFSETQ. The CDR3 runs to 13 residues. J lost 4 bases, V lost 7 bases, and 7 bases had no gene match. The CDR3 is CASSTGDRETQYF. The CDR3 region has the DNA TGCGCCAGCTCCACAGGGGATAGAGAGACCCAGTACTTC.

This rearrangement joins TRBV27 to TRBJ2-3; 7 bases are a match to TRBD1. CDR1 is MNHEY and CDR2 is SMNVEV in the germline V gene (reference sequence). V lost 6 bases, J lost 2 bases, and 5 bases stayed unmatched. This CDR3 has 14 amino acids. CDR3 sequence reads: CASRGQYPTDTQYF. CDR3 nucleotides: TGTGCCAGCAGGGGACAGTATCCCACAGATACGCAGTATTTT.

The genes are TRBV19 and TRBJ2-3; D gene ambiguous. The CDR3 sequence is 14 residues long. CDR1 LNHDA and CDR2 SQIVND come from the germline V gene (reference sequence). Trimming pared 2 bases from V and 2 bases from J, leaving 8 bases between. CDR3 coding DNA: TGTGCCAGTAGTATAATCCCCTTCACAGATACGCAGTATTTT. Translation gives CASSIIPFTDTQYF.